This T cell receptor beta chain was retrieved from a study of Ad26.COV2.S vaccination and SARS-CoV-2 variants. Study as a whole: Within the COV1001 Ad26.COV2.S trial arm, the donor was enrolled. Once or twice, 56 days apart, Ad26.COV2.S was delivered intramuscularly. Study-wide points: People given the vaccine had a wider spike-specific TCR breadth than placebo recipients did. Reported findings describe substantial breadth in spike-specific CD8+ and CD4+ T cell responses following vaccination.

Treatment: about 20 received Ad26.COV2.S at low or high dose, single or two shots; several received placebo; per-sample allocation not given. Specimen acquisition occurred on day 63 following the initial vaccine or placebo injection. The CDR3 extends over 12 amino acids. CDR1 is LGHNA, CDR2 YNFKEQ, per germline. V dropped 0 bases and J dropped 4 bases, with 3 bases sitting between them. On this clone: Its antigen remains unidentified.

The assay was immunoSEQ multiplex PCR, and TCRdb's table has in-frame clones only and misses some. The table records about 320,000 clones, 75% to 90% of them present only once. The chain employs TRBV4-2 and TRBJ2-5; D not certain. This receptor was identified in a person aged 18-60 years who received the Ad26.COV2.S COVID-19 vaccine or a placebo. Specimen: peripheral blood, collected in a trial of Ad26.COV2.S vaccine versus placebo. The CDR3: CASSQDRETQYF. The DNA for the CDR3 is TGTGCCAGCAGCCAAGATCGAGAGACCCAGTACTTC.